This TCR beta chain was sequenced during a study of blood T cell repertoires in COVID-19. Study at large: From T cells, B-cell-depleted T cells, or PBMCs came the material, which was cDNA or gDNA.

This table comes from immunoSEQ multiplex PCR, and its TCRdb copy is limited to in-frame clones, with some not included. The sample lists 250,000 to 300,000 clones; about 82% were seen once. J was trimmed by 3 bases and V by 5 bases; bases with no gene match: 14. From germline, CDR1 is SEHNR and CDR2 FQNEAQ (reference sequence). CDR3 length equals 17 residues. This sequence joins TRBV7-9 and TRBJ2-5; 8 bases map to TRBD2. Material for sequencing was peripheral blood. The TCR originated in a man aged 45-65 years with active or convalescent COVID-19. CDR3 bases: TGTGCCAGCAGCGTAACTAGCGGAAAGAGACTAGAAGAGACCCAGTACTTC. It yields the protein CASSVTSGKRLEETQYF.